Below, one T cell receptor (beta chain) is given with its context. Its antigen is currently unknown. For the second PCR, which ran for roughly 6 to 11 cycles, a sample-barcoded 5' primer and a J-beta primer mix were used. TCRdb analysed the 5' RACE reads with MiXCR anew, one entry per CDR3 protein. The data show about 800,000 distinct CDR3 sequences, with 20% to 30% seen just once and under 4% held by the top ten. This sample is drawn from a study of blood T cells in healthy people across ages. CDR1 is MNHEY, CDR2 SVGAGI, per germline. The CDR3 covers 16 residues. The V and J ends lost 0 bases and 0 bases respectively, with 11 bases between them. Study-wide results and caveats: In older individuals, TCR beta diversity per million T cells was lower, falling roughly linearly with age.

The data were also submitted as part of a second study, on T cells of mothers and their children. That report adds: Donation was provided by three healthy Caucasian mothers along with their six children.

The rearrangement joins TRBV6-5 to TRBJ2-5; D is possibly TRBD1 (5 bases). Specimen: blood. This TCR was recovered from a boy younger than 18 in good health. CDR3 nucleotide sequence: TGTGCCAGCAGTTACTCTGGGGCTCACGACCAAGAGACCCAGTACTTC. Encoded protein: CASSYSGAHDQETQYF.